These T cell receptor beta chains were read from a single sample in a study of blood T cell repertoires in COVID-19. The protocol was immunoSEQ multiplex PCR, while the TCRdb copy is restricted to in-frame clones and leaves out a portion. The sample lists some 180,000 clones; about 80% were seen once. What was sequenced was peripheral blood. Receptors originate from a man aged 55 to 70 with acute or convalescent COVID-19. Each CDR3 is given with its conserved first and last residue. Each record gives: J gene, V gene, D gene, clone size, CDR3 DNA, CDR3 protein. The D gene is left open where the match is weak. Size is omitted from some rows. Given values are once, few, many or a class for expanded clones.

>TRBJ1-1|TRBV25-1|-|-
TGTGCCAGCAGTGGGGAGGGGATGAGCACTGAAGCTTTCTTT
CASSGEGMSTEAFF
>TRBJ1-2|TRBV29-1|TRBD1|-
TGCAGCGTTCTCGGACAGGGGGGGTATGGCTACACCTTC
CSVLGQGGYGYTF
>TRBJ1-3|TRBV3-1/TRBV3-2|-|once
TGTGCCAGCAGCCGAACAGGGACCGTCTCTGGAAACACCATATATTTT
CASSRTGTVSGNTIYF
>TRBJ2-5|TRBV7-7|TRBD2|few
TGTGCCAGCAGCTTACTGTCTAGCGGGACTGGAGAGACCCAGTACTTC
CASSLLSSGTGETQYF
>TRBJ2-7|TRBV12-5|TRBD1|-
TGTGCTAGTGGAGACACCGGGACAGGTCTTCGGGAGCAGTACTTC
CASGDTGTGLREQYF
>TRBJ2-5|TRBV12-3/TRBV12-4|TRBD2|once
TGTGCCAGCAGGAGTAGCGGGGTTGAGACCCAGTACTTC
CASRSSGVETQYF
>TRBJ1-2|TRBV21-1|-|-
TGTGCCAGCAGCCCTACTCCGGGACAGGGAGGTAGTGGCTACACCTTC
CASSPTPGQGGSGYTF
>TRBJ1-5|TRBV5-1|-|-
TGCGCCAGCAGCTTGGTGCCAGACAATCAGCCCCAGCATTTT
CASSLVPDNQPQHF
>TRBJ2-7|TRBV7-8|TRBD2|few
TGTGCCAGCAGCTTCCGACTAGCGGGGCCAACATACGAGCAGTACTTC
CASSFRLAGPTYEQYF
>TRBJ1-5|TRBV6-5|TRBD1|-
TGTGCCAGCGGTAGACAGGGAAGCCAGCCCCAGCATTTT
CASGRQGSQPQHF
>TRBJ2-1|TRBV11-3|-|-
TGTGCCAGCAGCTTAGCGACGGGTTATGGGAATGAGCAGTTCTTC
CASSLATGYGNEQFF
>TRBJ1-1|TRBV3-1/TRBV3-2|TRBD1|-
TGTGCCAGCAGCCCCCGGACAGGGCAGTTTGGCACTGAAGCTTTCTTT
CASSPRTGQFGTEAFF
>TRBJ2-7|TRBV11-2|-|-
TGTGCCAGCAGCTTATACAGGGATTCCTACGAGCAGTACTTC
CASSLYRDSYEQYF
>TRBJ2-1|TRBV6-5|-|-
TGTGCCAGCAGTCTGTCCCTGAGCTCCTACAATGAGCAGTTCTTC
CASSLSLSSYNEQFF
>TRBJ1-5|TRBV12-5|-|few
TGTGCTAGTGGTTTCGGTGGGCCTCAGCCCCAGCATTTT
CASGFGGPQPQHF
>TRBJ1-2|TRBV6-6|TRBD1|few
TGTGCCAGCAGGGATAGGACAGGGCGGTACTATGGCTACACCTTC
CASRDRTGRYYGYTF
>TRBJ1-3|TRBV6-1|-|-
TGTGCCAGCAGTGAAGAATGGCGAAACACCATATATTTT
CASSEEWRNTIYF
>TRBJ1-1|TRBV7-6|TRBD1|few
TGTGCCAGCAGCTCCGGGGACAGGGGAGTTTATGAAGCTTTCTTT
CASSSGDRGVYEAFF
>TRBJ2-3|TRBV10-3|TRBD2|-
TGTGCCATCAGTGAGTTACTAGCGGGAGTAGAAGATACGCAGTATTTT
CAISELLAGVEDTQYF
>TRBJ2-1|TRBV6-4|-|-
TGTGCCAGCAGTGAGGACTTCTACAATGAGCAGTTCTTC
CASSEDFYNEQFF
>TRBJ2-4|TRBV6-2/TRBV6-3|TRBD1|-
TGTGCCAGCAGTTCTCAGGGGGACCCAACAAACATTCAGTACTTC
CASSSQGDPTNIQYF
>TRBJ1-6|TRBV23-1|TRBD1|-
TGCGCCAGCCGGGACAGGCAGAGCTCCTATAATTCACCCCTCCACTTT
CASRDRQSSYNSPLHF
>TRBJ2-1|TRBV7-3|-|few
TGTGCCAGCGGTCTCGGCGGGCCCTACAATGAGCAGTTCTTC
CASGLGGPYNEQFF
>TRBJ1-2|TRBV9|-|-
TGTGCCAGCAGCCTACAAGGGTCGGGGCGGGGTGGCTACACCTTC
CASSLQGSGRGGYTF
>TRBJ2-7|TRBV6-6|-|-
TGTGCCAGCAGTTACGCACTTGTAGGAGGCTACGAGCAGTACTTC
CASSYALVGGYEQYF
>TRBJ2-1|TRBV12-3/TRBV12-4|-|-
TGTGCCAGCAGTGTTAGAGGAGTTGAGCAGTTCTTC
CASSVRGVEQFF
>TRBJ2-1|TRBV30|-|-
TGTGCCTGGAGTAACGTTTGGGACTCGTCTTTCAATGAGCAGTTCTTC
CAWSNVWDSSFNEQFF
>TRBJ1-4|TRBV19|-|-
TGTGCCAGTAGTTACGACAGGACGATGAATGAAAAACTGTTTTTT
CASSYDRTMNEKLFF
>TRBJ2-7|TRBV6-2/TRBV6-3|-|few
TGTGCCAGCAGTTACTCTGAATACAGGTACACCTACGAGCAGTACTTC
CASSYSEYRYTYEQYF
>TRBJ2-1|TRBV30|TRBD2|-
TGTGCCTGGATCGACACTAGCGGCTGGAATGAGCAGTTCTTC
CAWIDTSGWNEQFF
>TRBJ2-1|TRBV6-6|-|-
TGTGCCACCAGCGGCGGGTTGAATGAGCAGTTCTTC
CATSGGLNEQFF
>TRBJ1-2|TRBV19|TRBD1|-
TGTGCCAGTAGTACGGGACAGGGGGCGAGTAACTATGGCTACACCTTC
CASSTGQGASNYGYTF
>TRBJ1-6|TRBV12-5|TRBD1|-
TGTGCTAGTGGCCCGACAGGGTATAATTCACCCCTCCACTTT
CASGPTGYNSPLHF
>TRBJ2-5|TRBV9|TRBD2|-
TGTGCCAGCAGCGTGGGACTAGCGGGAGTCGCAGAGACCCAGTACTTC
CASSVGLAGVAETQYF
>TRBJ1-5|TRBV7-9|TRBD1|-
TGTGCCAGCAGCACCGACAGGGAGTTCAATCAGCCCCAGCATTTT
CASSTDREFNQPQHF
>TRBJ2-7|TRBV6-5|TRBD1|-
TGTGCCAGCAGGTACACCGGGACAGGGGCTCTCGAGCAGTACTTC
CASRYTGTGALEQYF
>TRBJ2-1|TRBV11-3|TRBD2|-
TGTGCCAGCAGCCAAACACCGGGACTAGCGTGGGATGAGCAGTTCTTC
CASSQTPGLAWDEQFF
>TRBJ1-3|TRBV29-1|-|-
TGCAGCGTTGAGGCGGGTTTTTCTGGAAACACCATATATTTT
CSVEAGFSGNTIYF
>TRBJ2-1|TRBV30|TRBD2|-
TGTGCCTGGGCTTCCGGCCTAGCGGGAGGGCCCCGCTCCTACAATGAGCAGTTCTTC
CAWASGLAGGPRSYNEQFF
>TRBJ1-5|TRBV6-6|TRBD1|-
TGTGCCAGCAGCGGTGGGGGGCAGGGGGCCCATCCGGCCCAGCATTTT
CASSGGGQGAHPAQHF
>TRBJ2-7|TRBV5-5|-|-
TGTGCCAGCAGCTTGTTATTCGTGCTATCCTACGAGCAGTACTTC
CASSLLFVLSYEQYF